The 21 T cell receptor beta chains below come from one sample, sequenced in a study of blood T cells in healthy people across ages. A second PCR of 7 to 11 cycles used a sample-barcoded 5' primer and a J-beta primer mix. TCRdb called the 5' RACE reads again in MiXCR, with one record for every CDR3 protein. This table holds some 920,000 distinct CDR3 sequences, 45% to 60% found once. The sample comprised blood. These receptors all come from an older woman in good health.

Only a few counts were recorded for this clonotype. The CDR3 bases are TGTGCCAGCAGTTACGGGACCGGGGGGGAGCAGTACTTC. Translated: CASSYGTGGEQYF. The chain is built from TRBV6-5 and TRBJ2-5; 8 bases match TRBD2. The trim removed 2 bases at V and 11 bases at J, leaving 7 bases unmatched. The CDR3 contains 13 residues. CDR1 and CDR2 (germline): MNHEY, SVGAGI.

The rearrangement uses TRBV25-1 and TRBJ2-7; unclear D gene. Germline values: CDR1 MGHDK, CDR2 SYGVNS. CDR3 length: 14 residues. Trimming shortened V by 5 bases and J by 2 bases, and 13 bases separated the two germline ends. The CDR3 loop is CASSHRGPTYEQYF. The CDR3 DNA reads TGTGCCAGCAGTCACAGAGGACCAACCTACGAGCAGTACTTC.

In its sample, this clonotype was seen a few times. The chain carries TRBV4-3 and TRBJ2-7, with TRBD2 matching over 11 bases. The CDR3 contains 15 residues. The germline gives CDR1 LGHNA, CDR2 YSLEER. J lost 10 bases, V lost 4 bases, and 12 bases had no gene match. The CDR3 DNA reads as TGCGCCAGCAGCCGACTTACTAGCGGGAGAGAGGGCCAGTACTTC. This sequence encodes CASSRLTSGREGQYF.

The gene calls are TRBV5-5 and TRBJ2-6; TRBD1 might be the D (5 bases). Per germline, CDR1 SGHKS and CDR2 YYEKEE (reference sequence). The CDR3 sequence is 20 residues long. The ends were cut back, 0 bases at V and 0 bases at J, with 19 bases in the middle. CDR3 bases: TGTGCCAGCAGCTTGGGCCCACGATGGGTTGACAGCTCTGGGGCCAACGTCCTGACTTTC. It codes for CASSLGPRWVDSSGANVLTF.

This sequence joins TRBV20-1 and TRBJ1-1; TRBD1 agrees at 8 bases. Trimming at V came to 5 bases and at J to 6 bases, leaving 8 bases not matched to a gene. The CDR3 covers 13 residues. Germline CDR1 is DFQATT and CDR2 is SNEGSKA (reference sequence). CDR3 loop: CSALQGDVAEAFF. The CDR3 DNA sequence: TGCAGTGCTTTACAGGGGGACGTCGCTGAAGCTTTCTTT.

The chain couples TRBV5-1 to TRBJ2-7; D is unresolved. V was trimmed by 1 base and J by 4 bases, leaving 12 bases between them. Germline V gene data show CDR1 as SGHRS and CDR2 as YFSETQ. The CDR3 is 14 residues long. The CDR3 loop is CASSLTGSKYEQYF. The CDR3, as DNA: TGCGCCAGCAGCTTGACGGGCAGCAAATACGAGCAGTACTTC.

This clonotype has a single count. The chain couples TRBV9 to TRBJ2-7; the match to TRBD2 covers 9 bases. The length of the CDR3 is 15 residues. V dropped 3 bases and J dropped 6; count of bases not matched to a gene: 10. CDR1 and CDR2 from the germline V gene are SGDLS and YYNGEE. The CDR3 nucleotides read TGTGCCAGCAGCGGAACTAGCGGGTTGGTCCGCGAGCAGTACTTC. Amino acids: CASSGTSGLVREQYF.

The chain recombines TRBV29-1 with TRBJ1-2; tentatively, D is TRBD1 (5 bases). The V end was cut by 3 bases, the J end by 5 bases, with 19 bases between. Germline CDR1 reads SQVTM; CDR2 reads ANQGSEA. The CDR3 sequence is 15 residues long. The CDR3 spells CSVEGVAGPPYGYTF. The CDR3 coding sequence is TGCAGCGTTGAGGGGGTCGCAGGGCCTCCTTATGGCTACACCTTC. The full variable domain, with the rest looked up from reference TRBV29-1 and TRBJ1-2, is SAVISQKPSRDICQRGTSLTIQCQVDSQVTMMFWYRQQPGQSLTLIATANQGSEATYESGFVIDKFPISRPNLTFSTLTVSNMSPEDSSIYLCSVEGVAGPPYGYTFGSGTRLTVV.

This clonotype was counted between two and nine times. This chain uses TRBV7-2 with TRBJ2-7; D possibly corresponds to TRBD1 (5 bases). Per the germline V gene, CDR1 is SGHTA and CDR2 is FQGNSA. The CDR3 runs to 13 residues. Trimming took off 2 bases at V and 5 bases at J, with 10 bases between the two ends. In DNA form, the CDR3 reads TGTGCCAGCAGCTTACAGGGTCCCGACGAGCAGTACTTC. It encodes CASSLQGPDEQYF.

This clonotype was detected a few times. The V gene is TRBV6-2 or TRBV6-3, the J gene TRBJ2-7, with D hard to call. The V gene's germline CDR1 is MNHEY and CDR2 SVGEGT. This CDR3 is 15 amino acids long. V lost 6 bases to trimming and J lost 4 bases, with 19 bases between them. The CDR3 here is CASSPWRDVGYEQYF. Here the CDR3 DNA reads TGTGCCAGCAGCCCTTGGCGCGACGTTGGGTACGAGCAGTACTTC.

The J gene is TRBJ2-5, the V gene TRBV6-5, with D uncertain. The end of the DNA aligns better with TRBJ2-7, so the J call may be wrong. From germline, CDR1 is MNHEY and CDR2 SVGAGI. The CDR3 runs to 14 residues. The CDR3 here is CASSSVGAVVEQYF. In DNA form, the CDR3 reads TGTGCCAGCAGCTCCGTAGGAGCCGTGGTCGAGCAGTACTTC.

V usage is TRBV4-2 and J usage is TRBJ2-1; D is undetermined. Per germline, CDR1 LGHNA and CDR2 YNFKEQ. V lost 0 bases and J lost 9, with 9 bases in between. There are 13 residues in the CDR3. The CDR3 DNA is TGTGCCAGCAGCCAAGATCTGAGTGGTGAGCAGTTCTTC. This translates into CASSQDLSGEQFF.

This clonotype was picked up a small number of times. V and J are TRBV12-3 or TRBV12-4 and TRBJ2-3; 11 bases align to TRBD2. The CDR3 has 14 amino acids. Trimming removed 10 bases from V and 4 bases from J; junction bases left unmatched: 7. The CDR3 here is CATQWGLAADTQYF. The CDR3 DNA is TGTGCCACCCAGTGGGGACTAGCGGCAGATACGCAGTATTTT.

The chain combines TRBV18 with TRBJ2-1; D might be TRBD1 or TRBD2, each matching 5 bases. The CDR3 contains 14 residues. The germline V gene has CDR1 KGHSH and CDR2 LQKENI. V was trimmed by 5 bases and J by 6 bases, leaving 14 bases between them. The CDR3, as DNA: TGTGCCAGCTCAGGGCTAGGGGACGGCAATGAGCAGTTCTTC. Encoded protein: CASSGLGDGNEQFF.

The gene calls are TRBV11-2 and TRBJ2-5; 10 bases line up with TRBD1. Trimming removed 3 bases from V and 5 bases from J; junction bases left unmatched: 6. The CDR3 covers 15 residues. The germline gives CDR1 SGHAT, CDR2 FQNNGV. In DNA form, the CDR3 reads TGTGCCAGCAGCTTCCCGGGACAGGGGCGGGAGACCCAGTACTTC. This encodes CASSFPGQGRETQYF.

CDR3: CASSYSEVPGYGYTF. The CDR3 DNA reads TGTGCCAGCAGTTACTCCGAGGTACCGGGCTATGGCTACACCTTC. This rearrangement joins TRBV6-6 to TRBJ1-2; D call uncertain. The germline V gene encodes CDR1 MNHNY and CDR2 SVGAGI (reference sequence). The CDR3 consists of 15 residues. The V end lost 0 bases, the J end lost 4 bases, and 12 bases lay between the germline ends.

J is TRBJ2-4 and V is TRBV28; TRBD2 matches at 10 bases. TRBJ2-7 matches the DNA end more closely, so the J call is doubtful. The CDR3 runs to 19 residues. Per germline, CDR1 MDHEN and CDR2 SYDVKM. The CDR3 sequence is CASSLRLASGSPPRYEQYF. DNA for the CDR3: TGTGCCAGCAGTTTAAGGCTGGCTAGCGGGAGCCCCCCGCGCTACGAGCAGTACTTC.

The gene calls are TRBV14 and TRBJ2-3; D may match TRBD1 or TRBD2 (5 bases each). Trimming removed 4 bases from V and 8 bases from J, with 16 bases in between. Germline V lookup: CDR1 SGHDN, CDR2 FVKESK. This CDR3 comprises 14 residues. Here the CDR3 reads CASSLGVRLGTQYF. The CDR3 DNA reads as TGTGCCAGCAGCCTGGGGGTCCGCCTCGGTACGCAGTATTTT. The entire variable domain, with the rest obtained from reference TRBV14 and TRBJ2-3, is as follows: EAGVTQFPSHSVIEKGQTVTLRCDPISGHDNLYWYRRVMGKEIKFLLHFVKESKQDESGMPNNRFLAERTGGTYSTLKVQPAELEDSGVYFCASSLGVRLGTQYFGPGTRLTVL.

The sample holds many counts of this clonotype. The rearrangement links TRBV4-2 to TRBJ2-3, with D perhaps TRBD2 (6 bases). V lost 0 bases to trimming and J lost 6 bases, with 13 bases between them. There are 15 residues in the CDR3. CDR1 and CDR2 from the germline V gene are LGHNA and YNFKEQ. In DNA, the CDR3 is TGTGCCAGCAGCCAAGATAGACGGGAGATCGATACGCAGTATTTT. Translated: CASSQDRREIDTQYF.

The chain carries TRBV6-2 or TRBV6-3 and TRBJ2-7, with D perhaps TRBD1 or TRBD2 (5 bases each). This CDR3 is 17 amino acids long. The V gene's germline CDR1 is MNHEY and CDR2 SVGEGT. The ends were cut back, 7 bases at V and 0 bases at J, with 22 bases in the middle. The CDR3 loop is CASKPIFRDPTSYEQYF. CDR3 coding DNA: TGTGCCAGCAAGCCTATTTTCAGGGACCCTACCTCCTACGAGCAGTACTTC.

A few counts support this clonotype. The chain is built from TRBV4-1 and TRBJ2-5; 7 positions match TRBD1. V lost 0 bases and J lost 1; bases outside the gene matches: 8. Germline CDR1 and CDR2: MGHRA and YSYEKL. CDR3 length equals 17 residues. The CDR3 region is CASSQEGTVLTQETQYF. The CDR3 nucleotides read TGCGCCAGCAGCCAAGAGGGGACAGTCTTAACCCAAGAGACCCAGTACTTC.